This entry is about one T cell receptor beta chain. Its antigen is as yet unknown. Germline CDR1 LGHNA, CDR2 YNFKEQ. The length of the CDR3 is 14 residues. V dropped 1 base and J dropped 10 bases, with 14 bases sitting between them. 13 Jbeta primers and 60 Vbeta primers were used for the PCR. The table came from immunoSEQ multiplex PCR; TCRdb's copy has only in-frame clones and leaves some out. The sample consists of roughly 190,000 clones, around 67% of them appearing once. This sample stems from a study of cytomegalovirus exposure and HLA in healthy donors. General study points: The listing of about 150 TCR beta chains classed them as cytomegalovirus-associated. An analysis done earlier found most TCR beta V segments productive about 87% or about 30% of the time. Later analysis associated a missense DCLRE1C variant with TCR beta V- and J-gene trimming.

V usage is TRBV4-2 and J usage is TRBJ2-1; possibly TRBD2 for D (6 bases). The TCR sequence derives from a woman aged 25 to 45 in good health and CMV-seropositive. Sequenced sample: PBMCs. CDR3 amino acids: CASSQAPGVNEQFF. For the CDR3, the DNA is TGTGCCAGCAGCCAAGCTCCGGGAGTGAACGAGCAGTTCTTC.